This T cell receptor beta chain was captured in a study of blood T cell repertoires in COVID-19 (dated by TCRdb to about 2020). Regarding the research as a whole: Samples from collaborators originated in the United States, Italy and Spain and spanned both the acute and convalescent phases of COVID-19. The prospective study material was composed of cDNA or gDNA derived from T cells, B-cell-depleted T cells, or PBMCs. Deeply sampled blood TCRbeta repertoires from subjects exposed to, actively infected with, or recovered from COVID-19 were included in the dataset. The repertoires were released in a freely available public database intended as a resource for research on the immune response to SARS-CoV-2. The samples were drawn from two sources: the first 160 participants of the ongoing ImmuneRACE study, and 950 to 1,500 subjects contributed by 6 global collaborators. Sample metadata almost always included a de-identified subject ID, COVID-19 status, age in years and sex. Where available, HLA class I and class II types were obtained from metadata supplied by the sample provider rather than from assay-based typing.

Collaborating institutions collected whole blood in K2EDTA tubes following their own protocols. For TCRbeta analysis, collaborators shipped samples as frozen whole blood, isolated PBMCs, or DNA extracted from either of those sample types. V lost 2 bases and J lost 9 bases; the stretch between them is 16 bases long. Looking up the germline V gene yields CDR1 SNHLY and CDR2 FYNNEI. The CDR3 sequence holds 14 residues, the cysteine and phenylalanine included. This entry keeps only the CDR3 DNA: 42 bases, framed from base 1. TCRbeta CDR3 regions were amplified from genomic DNA by means of the immunoSEQ Assay, a bias-controlled multiplex PCR. In the authors' own workflow: Within the assay, amplification of reference gene primers was used to estimate how many nucleated cells each sample contained. To quantify the absolute abundance of each unique TCRbeta CDR3 rearrangement, sequence reads were collapsed and filtered. For each sample, productive Simpson clonality was calculated as the square root of Simpson's diversity index across productive rearrangements. What TCRdb holds here is the immuneACCESS table cut down to in-frame rearrangements. Part of the clones is not present; checked against another copy, under half of the missing clones reflect an unresolved V gene, and the others are unexplained. Clonal size and the V and J genes are those of that table, whereas D and trimming came from the DNA. Within this sample are just under 85,000 clones, with around 82% of them counted one time only. About 17% of the sample is in the top ten clones.

Here is what the overall study found, with its caveats: The amount of clinical and demographic metadata varied by source and participant and was provided uncurated.

With respect to this clone: Its antigen target is currently unknown. Nothing much larger sits one base from this clone, and base qualities are not available.

The sequence derives from an older woman with acute or convalescent COVID-19. The sample was peripheral blood. This sequence uses TRBV2 and TRBJ1-2; matching of 6 bases hints at TRBD1 as the D gene. The DNA sequence follows: TGTGCCAGCAGTGAAAGTAGGACAGTGGACAGCTACACCTTC. Translated, this gives CASSESRTVDSYTF.